A single sample gave rise to the 14 T cell receptor beta chains below, sequenced in a study of cytomegalovirus exposure and HLA in healthy donors. The PCR contained 60 Vbeta and 13 Jbeta primers. Clones were read by immunoSEQ multiplex PCR, and TCRdb kept only the in-frame ones, dropping some. The top ten hold about 8% of the sample, which has 150,000 to 200,000 clones, 75% seen once. Sample: PBMCs. Every receptor here comes from a woman aged 35 to 49 in good health and CMV-seropositive.

The chain carries TRBV19 and TRBJ2-3, with a possible D match to TRBD2 (5 bases). Germline CDR1 and CDR2: LNHDA and SQIVND (reference sequence). The V end was cut by 7 bases, the J end by 5 bases, with 13 bases between. This CDR3 contains 13 residues. The CDR3: CASMDRRGDTQYF. As DNA, the CDR3 is TGTGCCAGTATGGACCGACGGGGAGATACGCAGTATTTT.

The gene calls are TRBV28 and TRBJ1-5; D may be TRBD1 (6 bases). The CDR3 is made up of 15 amino acids. Germline lookup yields CDR1 MDHEN and CDR2 SYDVKM. Trimming removed 5 bases at V and 0 bases at J, with 11 bases between. The CDR3 bases are TGTGCCAGCAGTCCCTGGGACACTAGCAATCAGCCCCAGCATTTT. This codes for CASSPWDTSNQPQHF.

This clone was seen a handful of times. The rearrangement uses TRBV6-5 and TRBJ1-4, with unresolved D. Per germline, CDR1 MNHEY and CDR2 SVGAGI. There are 15 residues in the CDR3. Trimming shortened V by 0 bases and J by 3 bases, and 8 bases separated the two germline ends. As DNA, the CDR3 is TGTGCCAGCAGTTACTCTAGGAGGTCTAATGAAAAACTGTTTTTT. It yields the protein CASSYSRRSNEKLFF.

This clone was picked up a small number of times. J is TRBJ2-7 and V is TRBV6-5; D is possibly TRBD1 (6 bases). The CDR3 length is 14 residues. Trimming shortened V by 5 bases and J by 0 bases, and 11 bases separated the two germline ends. CDR1 MNHEY and CDR2 SVGAGI come from the germline V gene. The DNA of the CDR3 is TGTGCCAGCAGTCCAGGGGAAACCTCCTACGAGCAGTACTTC. Translated, it gives CASSPGETSYEQYF.

The gene calls are TRBV27 and TRBJ1-1; D may be TRBD1 (5 bases). Germline CDR1 and CDR2: MNHEY and SMNVEV (reference sequence). CDR3 length: 14 amino acids. V lost 5 bases and J 5 bases, leaving 15 bases between the germline ends. In DNA, the CDR3 is TGTGCCAGCAGTCCTGCCGGGGGTTGGACTGAAGCTTTCTTT. It is translated as CASSPAGGWTEAFF.

J is TRBJ2-2 and V is TRBV6-1, with TRBD1 matching 7 bases. CDR3 length: 16 amino acids. The V and J ends lost 4 bases and 4 bases, in that order; junction bases with no gene match: 9. The V gene's germline CDR1 is MNHNS and CDR2 SASEGT. The CDR3 DNA reads as TGTGCCAGCAGTGTGCATCGGACAGGAAGCACCGGGGAGCTGTTTTTT. This sequence encodes CASSVHRTGSTGELFF.

The gene calls are TRBV6-1 and TRBJ1-2; possible D gene TRBD1, 5 bases. V was clipped by 10 bases and J by 6 bases, with 18 bases between them. The CDR3 runs to 13 residues. CDR1 and CDR2 (germline): MNHNS, SASEGT. The CDR3 protein is CATRGGVIDGYTF. The CDR3 coding sequence is TGTGCCACCCGCGGGGGGGTAATCGATGGCTACACCTTC.

The gene calls are TRBV19 and TRBJ1-1; D is perhaps TRBD1 (5 bases). Looked up from germline, CDR1 is LNHDA and CDR2 is SQIVND (reference sequence). The CDR3 loop spans 15 amino acids. V was clipped by 5 bases and J by 1 base, with 14 bases between them. The CDR3 coding sequence is TGTGCCAGTAGTCGTTGGGCAGGGCCGAACACTGAAGCTTTCTTT. This gives the protein CASSRWAGPNTEAFF.

The chain uses TRBV18 and TRBJ2-5; 14 nucleotides agree with TRBD2. The CDR3 sequence is 17 residues long. V lost 5 bases to trimming and J lost 1 base; unmatched junction nucleotides: 6. Germline CDR1 is KGHSH and CDR2 is LQKENI. In nucleotides, the CDR3 is TGTGCCAGCTCAAGACTAGCGGGAGGGCCCTCCCAAGAGACCCAGTACTTC. Its translation: CASSRLAGGPSQETQYF.

This clone was observed once. This rearrangement joins TRBV6-5 to TRBJ1-2; 9 bases match TRBD1. This CDR3 has 13 residues. V lost 10 bases and J lost 7; bases outside the gene matches: 10. CDR1 is MNHEY and CDR2 is SVGAGI in the germline V gene. The DNA of the CDR3 is TGTGCCACCCGCAAACAGGGGGCGCTTGGCTACACCTTC. Translating it yields CATRKQGALGYTF.

V usage is TRBV7-9 and J usage is TRBJ2-3; 13 nucleotides align to TRBD2. Trimming removed 5 bases from V and 6 bases from J; junction bases left unmatched: 11. This CDR3 is 17 amino acids long. The germline CDR1 and CDR2 sequences are SEHNR and FQNEAQ (reference sequence). The CDR3 sequence is CASSVGLAGVSVDTQYF. DNA for the CDR3: TGTGCCAGCAGCGTCGGACTAGCGGGAGTTTCAGTGGATACGCAGTATTTT.

J is TRBJ1-5 and V is TRBV4-1; D is ambiguous. V gave up 0 bases and J gave up 4 bases, with 10 bases separating them. This CDR3 contains 15 residues. The germline gives CDR1 MGHRA, CDR2 YSYEKL. This CDR3 reads CASSQDYSYNQPQHF. In DNA form, the CDR3 reads TGCGCCAGCAGCCAAGATTACAGTTATAATCAGCCCCAGCATTTT.

The chain has TRBV6-1 and TRBJ1-5, with 9 bases lining up with TRBD1. CDR1 and CDR2 from the germline V gene are MNHNS and SASEGT. With V trimmed by 2 bases and J by 7 bases, 6 bases remained unmatched. The CDR3 length is 15 residues. The CDR3 DNA reads TGTGCCAGCAGTGAATCCACAGGGGGCGGACAGCCCCAGCATTTT. Residues: CASSESTGGGQPQHF.

The chain recombines TRBV6-5 with TRBJ2-7; possible D gene TRBD1, 6 bases. V dropped 6 bases and J dropped 2 bases, with 11 bases sitting between them. CDR3 length: 13 amino acids. CDR1 and CDR2 (germline): MNHEY, SVGAGI. For the CDR3, the DNA is TGTGCCAGCAGCCGGGACACAGCCTACGAGCAGTACTTC. This encodes CASSRDTAYEQYF.